Listed below are T cell receptor beta chains from one sample, sequenced in a study of blood T cell repertoires in COVID-19. Some clones are missing from TCRdb's copy, which holds only in-frame ones; the method was immunoSEQ multiplex PCR. The data show some 130,000 clones, 78% seen once. The sample taken for sequencing was peripheral blood. The receptors originated from a man aged 55 to 70 who had recovered from COVID-19. CDR3s include the opening cysteine and the closing phenylalanine or tryptophan. D genes are given only for firm matches. The listing skips clone size in some rows; elsewhere it reads once, few, many or a size class.

j_gene: TRBJ2-6
v_gene: TRBV19
abundance: NA
d_gene: NA
CDR3nt: TGTGCCAGTAGTGTTGAGTTAAGGGCCAACGTCCTGACTTTC
CDR3aa: CASSVELRANVLTF

j_gene: TRBJ1-1
v_gene: TRBV5-1
abundance: NA
d_gene: TRBD1
CDR3nt: TGCGCCAGCAGCAAGAACAGGGGGCCAAACACTGAAGCTTTCTTT
CDR3aa: CASSKNRGPNTEAFF

j_gene: TRBJ2-3
v_gene: TRBV5-1
abundance: NA
d_gene: TRBD1
CDR3nt: TGCGCCAGCAGCGGGACAGGGGACACAGATACGCAGTATTTT
CDR3aa: CASSGTGDTDTQYF

j_gene: TRBJ2-3
v_gene: TRBV11-3
abundance: once
d_gene: TRBD2
CDR3nt: TGTGCCAGCAGCTTACTGGGACTACCTAGCACAGATACGCAGTATTTT
CDR3aa: CASSLLGLPSTDTQYF

j_gene: TRBJ1-5
v_gene: TRBV19
abundance: NA
d_gene: NA
CDR3nt: TGTGCCAGTAGTACCCCCCCACGGGGGGCTATTCAGCCCCAGCATTTT
CDR3aa: CASSTPPRGAIQPQHF

j_gene: TRBJ1-1
v_gene: TRBV30
abundance: few
d_gene: NA
CDR3nt: TGTGCCTGGAGGGTGGGCTACTCGCAAGCTTTCTTT
CDR3aa: CAWRVGYSQAFF

j_gene: TRBJ1-1
v_gene: TRBV5-1
abundance: NA
d_gene: TRBD1
CDR3nt: TGCGCCAGCACTACAGGGGATACAACTGAAGCTTTCTTT
CDR3aa: CASTTGDTTEAFF

j_gene: TRBJ1-2
v_gene: TRBV6-5
abundance: NA
d_gene: TRBD1
CDR3nt: TGTGCCAGCAGAGGGCAGGGGGCGCGAGGCTACACCTTC
CDR3aa: CASRGQGARGYTF

j_gene: TRBJ1-1
v_gene: TRBV28
abundance: NA
d_gene: TRBD1
CDR3nt: TGTGCCAGCAGTTTATTGATGTCGGCAGGGGGCACTGAAGCTTTCTTT
CDR3aa: CASSLLMSAGGTEAFF

j_gene: TRBJ1-1
v_gene: TRBV6-5
abundance: NA
d_gene: TRBD1
CDR3nt: TGTGCCAGCAGTTATAGGACAGGGAAGGCTGAAGCTTTCTTT
CDR3aa: CASSYRTGKAEAFF

j_gene: TRBJ2-3
v_gene: TRBV7-9
abundance: NA
d_gene: TRBD1
CDR3nt: TGTGCCAGCGAATCCGGGACAGGGAAATTAGCAGATACGCAGTATTTT
CDR3aa: CASESGTGKLADTQYF

j_gene: TRBJ2-6
v_gene: TRBV7-2
abundance: NA
d_gene: TRBD2
CDR3nt: TGTGCCAGCAGCACAGTGGGACTAGTGTATACTGGGGCCAACGTCCTGACTTTC
CDR3aa: CASSTVGLVYTGANVLTF

j_gene: TRBJ2-1
v_gene: TRBV5-6
abundance: NA
d_gene: TRBD2
CDR3nt: TGTGCCAGCAGCCCCCCGGGACTAGCGGGAGCCTATGAGCAGTTCTTC
CDR3aa: CASSPPGLAGAYEQFF

j_gene: TRBJ2-3
v_gene: TRBV29-1
abundance: NA
d_gene: TRBD2
CDR3nt: TGCAGCGTTGAAGATACTAGCGGCACAGATACGCAGTATTTT
CDR3aa: CSVEDTSGTDTQYF

j_gene: TRBJ1-2
v_gene: TRBV5-4
abundance: NA
d_gene: TRBD1
CDR3nt: TGTGCCAGCAGCTATCGGACAGGGGGCGACTATGGCTACACCTTC
CDR3aa: CASSYRTGGDYGYTF

j_gene: TRBJ1-1
v_gene: TRBV7-2
abundance: NA
d_gene: TRBD1
CDR3nt: TGTGCCAGCAGCTTTCAGGGACAGGCGAACACTGAAGCTTTCTTT
CDR3aa: CASSFQGQANTEAFF

j_gene: TRBJ2-1
v_gene: TRBV7-2
abundance: NA
d_gene: NA
CDR3nt: TGTGCCAGCAGCTCCCGCCGGGGTTCGTCCTACAATGAGCAGTTCTTC
CDR3aa: CASSSRRGSSYNEQFF

j_gene: TRBJ1-6
v_gene: TRBV12-3/TRBV12-4
abundance: NA
d_gene: NA
CDR3nt: TGTGCCAGCAGCCAGGGGCGGAATTCACCCCTCCACTTT
CDR3aa: CASSQGRNSPLHF

j_gene: TRBJ1-6
v_gene: TRBV19
abundance: few
d_gene: NA
CDR3nt: TGTGCCAGTAGTATGGGGATGACAGCCTACGAATCCCTCCACTTT
CDR3aa: CASSMGMTAYESLHF

j_gene: TRBJ2-3
v_gene: TRBV5-1
abundance: NA
d_gene: TRBD1
CDR3nt: TGCGCCAGCAGCATGGGACAGGCCACAGATACGCAGTATTTT
CDR3aa: CASSMGQATDTQYF

j_gene: TRBJ2-1
v_gene: TRBV19
abundance: NA
d_gene: TRBD2
CDR3nt: TGTGCCAGTAGTACCCAGCGGGGGGGCGGTGAGCAGTTCTTC
CDR3aa: CASSTQRGGGEQFF

j_gene: TRBJ2-7
v_gene: TRBV28
abundance: once
d_gene: TRBD2
CDR3nt: TGTGCCAGCAGGACGGGACTAGCTTACGAGCAGTACTTC
CDR3aa: CASRTGLAYEQYF

j_gene: TRBJ2-3
v_gene: TRBV4-1
abundance: NA
d_gene: NA
CDR3nt: TGCGCCAGCAGCCCCCTCTCAGCAGATACGCAGTATTTT
CDR3aa: CASSPLSADTQYF

j_gene: TRBJ2-7
v_gene: TRBV6-2/TRBV6-3
abundance: NA
d_gene: NA
CDR3nt: TGTGCCAGCAGTCCGACGGGAATCGGGTACGAGCAGTACTTC
CDR3aa: CASSPTGIGYEQYF

j_gene: TRBJ1-2
v_gene: TRBV27
abundance: NA
d_gene: NA
CDR3nt: TGTGCCAGCAGTACTCGAGGGGGGGGGCCGAGCTACACCTTC
CDR3aa: CASSTRGGGPSYTF

j_gene: TRBJ1-4
v_gene: TRBV5-1
abundance: few
d_gene: NA
CDR3nt: TGCGCCAGCAGCTATCGCGGGACTAATGAAAAACTGTTTTTT
CDR3aa: CASSYRGTNEKLFF

j_gene: TRBJ1-3
v_gene: TRBV7-2
abundance: NA
d_gene: NA
CDR3nt: TGTGCCAGCAGCTTAGACGCCAGGGGATTTGGAAACACCATATATTTT
CDR3aa: CASSLDARGFGNTIYF

j_gene: TRBJ2-3
v_gene: TRBV15
abundance: once
d_gene: NA
CDR3nt: TGTGCCACCCGCCTAGGAACCTCCCCAGATACGCAGTATTTT
CDR3aa: CATRLGTSPDTQYF